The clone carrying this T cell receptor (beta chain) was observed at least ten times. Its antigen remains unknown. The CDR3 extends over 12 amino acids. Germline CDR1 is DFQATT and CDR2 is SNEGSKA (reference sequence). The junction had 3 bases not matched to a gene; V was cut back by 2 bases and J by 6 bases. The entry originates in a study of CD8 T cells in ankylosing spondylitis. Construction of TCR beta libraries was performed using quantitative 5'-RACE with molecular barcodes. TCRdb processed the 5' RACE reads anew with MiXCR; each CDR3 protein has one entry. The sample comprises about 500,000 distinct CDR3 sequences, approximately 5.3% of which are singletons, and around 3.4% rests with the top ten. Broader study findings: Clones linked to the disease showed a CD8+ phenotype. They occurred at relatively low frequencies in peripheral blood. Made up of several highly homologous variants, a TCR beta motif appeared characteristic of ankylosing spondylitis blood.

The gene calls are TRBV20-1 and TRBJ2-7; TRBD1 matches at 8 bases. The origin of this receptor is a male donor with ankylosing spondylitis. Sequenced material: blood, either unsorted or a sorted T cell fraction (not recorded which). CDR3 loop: CSARSDRAEQYF. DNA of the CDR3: TGCAGTGCTAGATCGGACAGGGCCGAGCAGTACTTC.